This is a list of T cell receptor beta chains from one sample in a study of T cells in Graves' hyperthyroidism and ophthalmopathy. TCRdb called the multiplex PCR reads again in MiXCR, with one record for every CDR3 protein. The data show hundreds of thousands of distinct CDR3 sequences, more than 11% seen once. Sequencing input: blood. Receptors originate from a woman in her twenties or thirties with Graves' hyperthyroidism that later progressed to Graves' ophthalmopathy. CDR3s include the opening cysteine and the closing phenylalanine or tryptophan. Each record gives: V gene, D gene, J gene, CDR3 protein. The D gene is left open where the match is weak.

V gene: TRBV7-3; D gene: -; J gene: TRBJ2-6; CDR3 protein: CASSFMDTGSGANVLTF
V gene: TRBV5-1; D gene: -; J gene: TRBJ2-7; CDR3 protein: CASSKNDEQYF
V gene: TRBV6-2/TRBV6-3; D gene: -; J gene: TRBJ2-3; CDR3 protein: CASAPDGTTDTQYF
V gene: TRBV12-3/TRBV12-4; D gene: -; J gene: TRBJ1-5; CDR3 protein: CASSFLGERQPQHF
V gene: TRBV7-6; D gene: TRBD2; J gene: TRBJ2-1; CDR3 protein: CASSLDPSGHEQFF
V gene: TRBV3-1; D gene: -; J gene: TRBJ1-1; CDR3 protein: CASSTEGTHTEAFF
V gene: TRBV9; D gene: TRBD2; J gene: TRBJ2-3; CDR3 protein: CASSINLAGVVDTQYF
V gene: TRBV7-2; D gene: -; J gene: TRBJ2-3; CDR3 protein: CASSLVYGGDTQYF
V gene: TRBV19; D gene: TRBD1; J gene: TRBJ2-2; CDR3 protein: CASSPGTGTTGELFF
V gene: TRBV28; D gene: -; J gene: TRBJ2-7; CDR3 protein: CASSPSDSSYEQYF
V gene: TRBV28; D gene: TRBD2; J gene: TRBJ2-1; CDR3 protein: CASSWAGGAVDEQFF
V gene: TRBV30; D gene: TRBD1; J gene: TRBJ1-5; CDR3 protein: CAWSPDRGSGNQPQHF
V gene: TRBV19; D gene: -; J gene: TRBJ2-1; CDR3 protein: CASSMDGSYNEQFF
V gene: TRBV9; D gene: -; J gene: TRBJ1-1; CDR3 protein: CASSLGPAGGGTEAFF
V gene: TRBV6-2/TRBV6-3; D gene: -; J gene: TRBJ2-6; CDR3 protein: CASLPLNGANVLTF
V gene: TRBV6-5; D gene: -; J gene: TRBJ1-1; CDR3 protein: CASSYSSGVEAFF
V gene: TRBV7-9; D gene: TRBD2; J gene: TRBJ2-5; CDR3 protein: CASSFGLAGGPGQETQYF
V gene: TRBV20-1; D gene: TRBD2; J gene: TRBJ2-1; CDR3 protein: CSASRTSGGPHLEQFF
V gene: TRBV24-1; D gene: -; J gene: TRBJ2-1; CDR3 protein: CATSIGNLNEQFF
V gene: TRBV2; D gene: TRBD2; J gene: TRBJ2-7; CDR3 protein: CASSEATSGSEIEQYF
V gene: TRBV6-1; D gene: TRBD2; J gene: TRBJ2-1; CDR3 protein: CANQREGYNEQFF
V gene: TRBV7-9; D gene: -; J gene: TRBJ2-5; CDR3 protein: CASSLAILRGNQETQYF
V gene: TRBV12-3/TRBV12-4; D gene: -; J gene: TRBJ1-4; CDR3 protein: CASSAGRVNEKLFF
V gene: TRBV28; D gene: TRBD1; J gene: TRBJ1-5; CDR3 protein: CASRLSTGGALGNQPRHF
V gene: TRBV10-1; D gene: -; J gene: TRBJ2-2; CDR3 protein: CASSRQKGTGELFF
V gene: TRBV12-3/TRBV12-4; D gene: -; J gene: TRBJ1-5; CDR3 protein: CASSLAPGGSDGNQPQHF
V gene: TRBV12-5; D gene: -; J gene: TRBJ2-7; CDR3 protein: CASGLPPRRGGAYEQYF
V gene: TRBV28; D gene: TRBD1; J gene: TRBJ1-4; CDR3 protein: CASSFPGQSEKLFF
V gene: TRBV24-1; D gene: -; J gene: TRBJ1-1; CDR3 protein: CATSDNQGPQTEAFF
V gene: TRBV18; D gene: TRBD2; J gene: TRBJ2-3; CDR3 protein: CASSPTSGRANTDTQYF
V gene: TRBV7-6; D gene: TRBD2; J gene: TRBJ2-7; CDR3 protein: CASSLEDIAGVPPEQYF
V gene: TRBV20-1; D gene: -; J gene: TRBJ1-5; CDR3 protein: CSASSVRITRDQPQHF
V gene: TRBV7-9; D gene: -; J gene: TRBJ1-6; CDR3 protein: CASSLVGRKNSPLHF
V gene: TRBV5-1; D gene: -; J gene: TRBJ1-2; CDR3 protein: CASSLFPGHDGYTF
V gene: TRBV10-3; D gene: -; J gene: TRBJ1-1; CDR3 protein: CATSKTTEAFF
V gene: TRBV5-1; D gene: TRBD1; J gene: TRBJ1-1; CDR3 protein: CASSLTWTGELEAFF
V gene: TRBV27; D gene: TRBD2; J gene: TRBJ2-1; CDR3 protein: CASTVTRREAGGNEQFF
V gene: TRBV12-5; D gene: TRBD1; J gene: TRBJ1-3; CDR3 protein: CASGLVGQGTGNTIYF
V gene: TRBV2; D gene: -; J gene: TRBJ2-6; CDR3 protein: CASGASTGANVLTF
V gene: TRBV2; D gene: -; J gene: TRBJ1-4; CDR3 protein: CASMFEREAEKLFF
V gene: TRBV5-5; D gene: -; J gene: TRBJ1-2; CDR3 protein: CASSSPDSPGGYTF
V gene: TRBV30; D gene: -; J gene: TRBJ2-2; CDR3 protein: CACSRTLNTGELFF
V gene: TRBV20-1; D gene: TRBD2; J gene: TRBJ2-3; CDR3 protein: CSAETTSGRVDTQYF
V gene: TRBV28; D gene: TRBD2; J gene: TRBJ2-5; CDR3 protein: CASSFGLGRETQYF
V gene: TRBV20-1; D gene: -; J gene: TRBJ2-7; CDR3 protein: CSAAGPNSYEQYF
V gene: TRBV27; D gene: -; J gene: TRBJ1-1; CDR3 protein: CASSLPDLISEAFF
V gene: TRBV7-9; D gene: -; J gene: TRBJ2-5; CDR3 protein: CASSPDGPGETQYF
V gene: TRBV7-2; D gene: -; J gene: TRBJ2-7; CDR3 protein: CASSFEGSHEQYF
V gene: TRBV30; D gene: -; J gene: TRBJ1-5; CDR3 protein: CAWSKTKIPYSNQPQHF
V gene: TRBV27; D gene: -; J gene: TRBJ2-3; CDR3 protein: CATKGLGGTDTQYF
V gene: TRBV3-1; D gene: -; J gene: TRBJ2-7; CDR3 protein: CATRDAKEQYF
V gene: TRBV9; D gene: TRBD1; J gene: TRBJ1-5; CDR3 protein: CASSVGTGGPYSNPPQHF
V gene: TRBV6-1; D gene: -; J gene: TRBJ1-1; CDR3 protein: CATIREREAFF
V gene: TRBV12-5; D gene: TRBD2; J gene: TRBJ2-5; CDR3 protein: CASGFSAKSSGMGGTQYF
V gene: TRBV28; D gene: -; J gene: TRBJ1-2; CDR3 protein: CASSSSGQYGYTF
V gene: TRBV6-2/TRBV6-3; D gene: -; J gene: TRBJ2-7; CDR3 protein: CASSYSTGEVSSYEQYF
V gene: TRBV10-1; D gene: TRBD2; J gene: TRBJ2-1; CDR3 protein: CASSGVTTSGSNEQFF